A selection of T cell receptor beta chains follows, all from one sample in a study of T cell responses to AZD1222 COVID-19 vaccine. Profiled with immunoSEQ multiplex PCR; TCRdb holds only in-frame clones, not every one. The sample holds about 170,000 clones, just under 95% seen once. This specimen consisted of peripheral blood, obtained on day 0 of AZD1222 vaccination. The receptor source for this set is an adult in good health. Both conserved end residues are part of each CDR3. Fields, in order: J gene, clone size, V gene, D gene, CDR3 protein, CDR3 DNA. D genes are given only for firm matches. Not every row has a clone size; where given, it reads once, few, many or a size class.

j_call: TRBJ2-3
clone_size: -
v_call: TRBV5-1
d_call: -
cdr3_aa: CASSLDTGRSTDTQYF
cdr3_nt: TGCGCCAGCAGCTTGGATACAGGGCGTAGCACAGATACGCAGTATTTT

j_call: TRBJ2-7
clone_size: -
v_call: TRBV7-9
d_call: TRBD2
cdr3_aa: CASSTTTSGSSYEQYF
cdr3_nt: TGTGCCAGCAGCACTACGACTAGCGGTAGCTCCTACGAGCAGTACTTC

j_call: TRBJ2-1
clone_size: once
v_call: TRBV5-1
d_call: -
cdr3_aa: CASSFGLGDNEQFF
cdr3_nt: TGCGCCAGCAGCTTCGGGCTTGGAGACAATGAGCAGTTCTTC

j_call: TRBJ1-2
clone_size: -
v_call: TRBV5-1
d_call: TRBD1
cdr3_aa: CASTPGQFYGYTF
cdr3_nt: TGCGCCAGCACCCCGGGACAGTTCTATGGCTACACCTTC

j_call: TRBJ2-2
clone_size: -
v_call: TRBV4-3
d_call: TRBD2
cdr3_aa: CASSQGTSGGAIAGELFF
cdr3_nt: TGCGCCAGCAGCCAAGGGACTAGCGGGGGGGCCATCGCCGGGGAGCTGTTTTTT

j_call: TRBJ2-2
clone_size: -
v_call: TRBV24-1
d_call: -
cdr3_aa: CATRAQGKTGELFF
cdr3_nt: TGTGCCACTAGGGCCCAGGGGAAGACCGGGGAGCTGTTTTTT

j_call: TRBJ1-1
clone_size: -
v_call: TRBV28
d_call: -
cdr3_aa: CASSLSARWLGGAFF
cdr3_nt: TGTGCCAGCAGTTTATCGGCCCGGTGGCTGGGTGGCGCTTTCTTT

j_call: TRBJ1-1
clone_size: -
v_call: TRBV6-5
d_call: -
cdr3_aa: CASQPGPRNTEAFF
cdr3_nt: TGTGCCAGCCAACCGGGACCCCGGAACACTGAAGCTTTCTTT

j_call: TRBJ1-1
clone_size: few
v_call: TRBV6-5
d_call: -
cdr3_aa: CASSYGVSTEAFF
cdr3_nt: TGTGCCAGCAGTTACGGGGTAAGCACTGAAGCTTTCTTT

j_call: TRBJ2-1
clone_size: -
v_call: TRBV5-1
d_call: TRBD2
cdr3_aa: CASSLPPGLAANNEQFF
cdr3_nt: TGCGCCAGCAGCTTACCCCCCGGGCTAGCGGCTAACAATGAGCAGTTCTTC

j_call: TRBJ2-5
clone_size: -
v_call: TRBV12-5
d_call: -
cdr3_aa: CASGLVRGVVVETQYF
cdr3_nt: TGTGCTAGTGGTTTGGTACGTGGGGTGGTTGTGGAGACCCAGTACTTC

j_call: TRBJ2-3
clone_size: -
v_call: TRBV7-9
d_call: -
cdr3_aa: CASSLAGRDTQYF
cdr3_nt: TGTGCCAGCAGCTTAGCGGGGCGAGATACGCAGTATTTT

j_call: TRBJ1-1
clone_size: -
v_call: TRBV6-5
d_call: -
cdr3_aa: CASERGGRNTEAFF
cdr3_nt: TGTGCCTCCGAGAGGGGGGGCAGGAACACTGAAGCTTTCTTT

j_call: TRBJ2-5
clone_size: -
v_call: TRBV4-1
d_call: -
cdr3_aa: CASSQKAQADFRQETQYF
cdr3_nt: TGCGCCAGCAGCCAAAAGGCTCAGGCCGATTTCCGTCAAGAGACCCAGTACTTC

j_call: TRBJ1-2
clone_size: -
v_call: TRBV6-5
d_call: -
cdr3_aa: CASSPERLNYGYTF
cdr3_nt: TGTGCCAGCAGTCCTGAGAGACTTAACTATGGCTACACCTTC

j_call: TRBJ1-1
clone_size: -
v_call: TRBV7-9
d_call: -
cdr3_aa: CASSFGVMNTEAFF
cdr3_nt: TGTGCCAGCAGCTTCGGGGTAATGAACACTGAAGCTTTCTTT

j_call: TRBJ1-2
clone_size: few
v_call: TRBV6-5
d_call: -
cdr3_aa: CASRVDLTYGYTF
cdr3_nt: TGTGCCAGCAGGGTGGACCTAACCTATGGCTACACCTTC

j_call: TRBJ1-1
clone_size: -
v_call: TRBV10-2
d_call: TRBD1
cdr3_aa: CASSEQGAGYTEAFF
cdr3_nt: TGCGCCAGCAGTGAACAGGGGGCGGGATATACTGAAGCTTTCTTT

j_call: TRBJ2-6
clone_size: once
v_call: TRBV7-2
d_call: -
cdr3_aa: CASSPLGLRTASGANVLTF
cdr3_nt: TGTGCCAGCAGCCCCTTAGGCCTTAGGACGGCGTCTGGGGCCAACGTCCTGACTTTC

j_call: TRBJ2-1
clone_size: -
v_call: TRBV3-1/TRBV3-2
d_call: TRBD1
cdr3_aa: CASSQRGGRGFF
cdr3_nt: TGTGCCAGCAGCCAACGAGGGGGCAGAGGGTTCTTC

j_call: TRBJ2-7
clone_size: -
v_call: TRBV7-9
d_call: TRBD1
cdr3_aa: CASSDQTGGRGEQYF
cdr3_nt: TGTGCCAGCAGCGACCAGACAGGGGGCCGGGGCGAGCAGTACTTC

j_call: TRBJ2-7
clone_size: -
v_call: TRBV27
d_call: -
cdr3_aa: CASSFQGRTKYEQYF
cdr3_nt: TGTGCCAGCAGTTTCCAGGGTAGGACGAAATACGAGCAGTACTTC

j_call: TRBJ2-1
clone_size: -
v_call: TRBV5-1
d_call: -
cdr3_aa: CASSLLNNEQFF
cdr3_nt: TGCGCCAGCAGCTTGCTTAACAATGAGCAGTTCTTC

j_call: TRBJ1-2
clone_size: once
v_call: TRBV7-2
d_call: -
cdr3_aa: CASSSGWGGRDYGYTF
cdr3_nt: TGTGCCAGCAGCTCCGGGTGGGGAGGGAGAGACTATGGCTACACCTTC

j_call: TRBJ1-2
clone_size: -
v_call: TRBV4-1
d_call: -
cdr3_aa: CASSQVSGNYGYTF
cdr3_nt: TGCGCCAGCAGCCAAGTTTCGGGGAACTATGGCTACACCTTC

j_call: TRBJ1-3
clone_size: -
v_call: TRBV4-3
d_call: -
cdr3_aa: CASSRTASSGNTIYF
cdr3_nt: TGCGCCAGCAGCCGGACAGCCAGCTCTGGAAACACCATATATTTT

j_call: TRBJ1-4
clone_size: -
v_call: TRBV6-4
d_call: TRBD1
cdr3_aa: CASSPTGGNEKLFF
cdr3_nt: TGTGCCAGCAGCCCTACAGGGGGCAATGAAAAACTGTTTTTT

j_call: TRBJ2-3
clone_size: -
v_call: TRBV6-5
d_call: -
cdr3_aa: CAKKGGSSTDTQYF
cdr3_nt: TGTGCCAAGAAGGGGGGGTCTAGCACAGATACGCAGTATTTT

j_call: TRBJ2-7
clone_size: once
v_call: TRBV19
d_call: TRBD1
cdr3_aa: CASTPTGGIYEQYF
cdr3_nt: TGTGCCAGTACTCCAACAGGGGGCATATACGAGCAGTACTTC

j_call: TRBJ2-7
clone_size: -
v_call: TRBV12-2
d_call: -
cdr3_aa: CASRLVPARTSYEQYF
cdr3_nt: TGTGCAAGTCGCTTAGTACCAGCTAGGACGAGCTACGAGCAGTACTTC

j_call: TRBJ2-3
clone_size: -
v_call: TRBV2
d_call: -
cdr3_aa: CASRLGRDTQYF
cdr3_nt: TGTGCCAGCAGACTAGGGAGGGATACGCAGTATTTT

j_call: TRBJ1-1
clone_size: few
v_call: TRBV3-1/TRBV3-2
d_call: TRBD1
cdr3_aa: CASSYPGQGTEAFF
cdr3_nt: TGTGCCAGCAGCTATCCGGGACAGGGCACTGAAGCTTTCTTT

j_call: TRBJ2-3
clone_size: once
v_call: TRBV7-3
d_call: -
cdr3_aa: CASSSGYRASSTDTQYF
cdr3_nt: TGTGCCAGCAGCTCAGGATACAGGGCCTCTAGCACAGATACGCAGTATTTT

j_call: TRBJ2-7
clone_size: once
v_call: TRBV2
d_call: -
cdr3_aa: CASSNGETYEQYF
cdr3_nt: TGTGCCAGCAGCAATGGGGAGACCTACGAGCAGTACTTC

j_call: TRBJ2-7
clone_size: -
v_call: TRBV27
d_call: TRBD1
cdr3_aa: CASGTGAWEQYF
cdr3_nt: TGTGCCAGCGGGACAGGGGCCTGGGAGCAGTACTTC